This entry lists 28 T cell receptor beta chains sequenced from one sample in a study of CD8+CD57+ T cells in acquired aplastic anemia. In patients chosen for sequencing, flow cytometry had shown CD8+CD57+ cell expansion. Both TCR beta VDJ combination and CDR3 sequence profiling were carried out. Genomic DNA was the template for this profiling. TCRdb reprocessed the reads via MiXCR and lists one record per CDR3 protein. The sample has about half a million distinct CDR3 sequences; around 33% are singletons. Material for sequencing was sorted CD4+, CD8+, or CD8+CD57+ T cells (not recorded which) from PBMCs. The source of these receptors is a human donor with aplastic anemia.

The chain uses TRBV10-1 and TRBJ2-1; D unclear. V was shortened by 0 bases and J by 7 bases, with 7 bases between the two germline ends. CDR1 and CDR2 (germline): WNHNN, SYGVQD (reference sequence). The CDR3 has 13 residues. CDR3 loop: CASSESRRNEQFF. As DNA, the CDR3 is TGCGCCAGCAGTGAGTCTCGACGGAATGAGCAGTTCTTC.

The chain combines TRBV5-8 with TRBJ1-1; possible D gene TRBD1, 5 bases. This CDR3 spans 15 amino acids. Trimming left V 4 bases short and J 4 bases short, with 17 bases between. Germline values: CDR1 SGHTS, CDR2 YDEGEE. CDR3 in amino acids: CASSLEGRTVTEAFF. DNA of the CDR3: TGTGCCAGCAGCCTCGAGGGGCGTACGGTCACTGAAGCTTTCTTT.

This chain joins TRBV7-6 and TRBJ1-2, with 12 bases fitting TRBD1. Germline V gives CDR1 SGHVS, CDR2 FNYEAQ. There are 16 residues in the CDR3. Germline trimming cut 5 bases from V and 6 bases from J; bases unmatched to any gene: 10. For the CDR3, the DNA is TGTGCCAGCAGCACCGGGACAGGGGGCGGAAGGGATGGCTACACCTTC. This sequence encodes CASSTGTGGGRDGYTF. The whole variable domain, remainder taken from reference TRBV7-6 and TRBJ1-2, is GAGVSQSPRYKVTKRGQDVALRCDPISGHVSLYWYRQALGQGPEFLTYFNYEAQQDKSGLPNDRFSAERPEGSISTLTIQRTEQRDSAMYRCASSTGTGGGRDGYTFGSGTRLTVV.

This clonotype was detected ten times or more. This chain uses TRBV7-6 with TRBJ1-1; TRBD1 might be the D (5 bases). The CDR3 is made up of 17 amino acids. V shed 0 bases and J shed 1 base, with 15 bases lying between them. Germline V gene data show CDR1 as SGHVS and CDR2 as FNYEAQ. CDR3 coding DNA: TGTGCCAGCAGCTTAGCCCTCACTACCGACAGGAACACTGAAGCTTTCTTT. Protein: CASSLALTTDRNTEAFF.

There are many counts of this clonotype. The genes are TRBV4-1 and TRBJ1-2, with D unresolved. Trimming left V 0 bases short and J 4 bases short, with 9 bases between. The CDR3 is 14 amino acids. Germline values: CDR1 MGHRA, CDR2 YSYEKL. The CDR3 DNA reads TGCGCCAGCAGCCAAGACAACACGGTCTATGGCTACACCTTC. Translated: CASSQDNTVYGYTF.

In its sample, this clonotype was seen a few times. The rearrangement uses TRBV15 and TRBJ2-5; 9 bases are a match to TRBD2. CDR1 and CDR2 from the germline V gene are LNHNV and YYDKDF (reference sequence). The CDR3 is 15 amino acids. Trimming at V came to 0 bases and at J to 5 bases, leaving 4 bases not matched to a gene. The DNA of the CDR3 is TGTGCCACCAGCAGAGACCTAGCGGGGATGGAGACCCAGTACTTC. This sequence encodes CATSRDLAGMETQYF.

V and J are TRBV5-4 and TRBJ1-2; 7 nucleotides match TRBD1. The J segment lost 1 base and the V segment lost 3 bases, leaving 9 bases of the junction unmatched. There are 16 residues in the CDR3. Looked up from germline, CDR1 is SGHNT and CDR2 is YYREEE (reference sequence). The CDR3 is CASSSNPGQNNYGYTF. As DNA, the CDR3 is TGTGCCAGCAGCTCGAATCCGGGACAGAATAACTATGGCTACACCTTC.

This clonotype was found many times. CDR3 sequence (DNA): TGTGCCAGTAGTATATCGGGGCTCTACAATGAGCAGTTCTTC. Protein product: CASSISGLYNEQFF. The V gene is TRBV19, the J gene TRBJ2-1, with D possibly being TRBD1 or TRBD2 (5 bases each). Trimming removed 2 bases from V and 3 bases from J, with 8 bases in between. The germline gives CDR1 LNHDA, CDR2 SQIVND (reference sequence). This CDR3 has 14 amino acids.

This clonotype was picked up many times. The chain is built from TRBV20-1 and TRBJ1-6; weak D call: TRBD1 (5 bases). Germline values: CDR1 DFQATT, CDR2 SNEGSKA (reference sequence). The CDR3 extends over 13 amino acids. V was cut by 3 bases and J by 7 bases, with 10 bases left in between. The CDR3 protein is CSARDTGNSPLHF. In nucleotides, the CDR3 is TGCAGTGCTAGGGACACCGGGAATTCACCCCTCCACTTT.

At least ten counts were recorded for this clonotype. The gene calls are TRBV2 and TRBJ2-1, with D possibly TRBD2 on 5 matching bases. The germline gives CDR1 SNHLY, CDR2 FYNNEI. This CDR3 contains 13 residues. Trimming stripped 4 bases from V and 5 bases from J, with 9 bases between. CDR3 residues: CASSGGLDNEQFF. In nucleotides, the CDR3 is TGTGCCAGCAGTGGAGGACTGGACAATGAGCAGTTCTTC.

This clonotype has just a few counts. The chain combines TRBV30 with TRBJ1-2, with D perhaps matching TRBD1 (5 bases). The V end was cut by 6 bases, the J end by 7 bases, with 18 bases between. This CDR3 is built from 13 residues. The germline V gene encodes CDR1 GTSNPN and CDR2 SVGIG (reference sequence). CDR3 protein: CACRNPGVLGYTF. The CDR3 DNA reads TGTGCCTGCCGGAACCCGGGGGTCCTTGGCTACACCTTC.

The rearrangement uses TRBV5-4 and TRBJ2-3, with 11 positions matching TRBD2. V was pared by 2 bases and J by 4 bases, with 6 bases of the junction left unmatched. The CDR3 covers 16 residues. CDR1 is SGHNT, CDR2 YYREEE, per germline (reference sequence). DNA for the CDR3: TGTGCCAGCAGCTTTCGACTAGCGGGAAGCGCAGATACGCAGTATTTT. Amino acids: CASSFRLAGSADTQYF.

This clonotype has at least ten counts. V usage is TRBV19 and J usage is TRBJ2-5; TRBD2 is a possible D gene (5 bases). Germline-derived CDR1 and CDR2 are LNHDA and SQIVND (reference sequence). V lost 3 bases to trimming and J lost 2 bases, with 7 bases between them. The CDR3 length is 13 residues. The DNA for the CDR3 is TGTGCCAGTAGTATGTCGGGACAAGAGACCCAGTACTTC. This translates into CASSMSGQETQYF.

The gene calls are TRBV7-3 and TRBJ1-2; D ambiguous. The germline V gene has CDR1 SGHTA and CDR2 FQGTGA. The germline V and J ends were trimmed by 4 bases and 4 bases, with 28 bases remaining between them. CDR3 length equals 19 residues. The CDR3 reads CASSSILAGVSELSYGYTF. CDR3 in DNA: TGTGCCAGCAGCTCAATACTAGCGGGAGTCTCCGAGCTTAGCTATGGCTACACCTTC.

This clonotype was observed a handful of times. The rearrangement links TRBV20-1 to TRBJ1-2; D not resolved. The V gene lost 6 bases and the J gene lost 6 bases, with 14 bases spanning the gap. Per the germline V gene, CDR1 is DFQATT and CDR2 is SNEGSKA (reference sequence). The length of the CDR3 is 12 residues. The CDR3 nucleotides read TGCAGTGCCCGAACGGCCGGGCATGGCTACACCTTC. It codes for CSARTAGHGYTF.

This clonotype has a count of ten or more. V gene TRBV20-1 combines with J gene TRBJ2-7; D is possibly TRBD2 (5 bases). The CDR3 runs to 14 residues. The germline gives CDR1 DFQATT, CDR2 SNEGSKA (reference sequence). V dropped 3 bases and J dropped 7 bases, with 19 bases sitting between them. The CDR3, as DNA: TGCAGTGCTAGTCCCGACCACCTGACGGGGGAGCAGTACTTC. This gives the protein CSASPDHLTGEQYF.

The chain joins TRBV6-1 to TRBJ1-1; 7 bases agree with TRBD1. The length of the CDR3 is 15 residues. CDR1 MNHNS and CDR2 SASEGT come from the germline V gene. V lost 7 bases and J lost 6; bases outside the gene matches: 14. CDR3 nucleotides: TGTGCCAGCACCACGATCAGGGGGTTCGGGGCTGAAGCTTTCTTT. Protein: CASTTIRGFGAEAFF.

This clonotype was counted only a few times. This chain connects TRBV19 to TRBJ1-4, with unresolved D. Deletions cut 3 bases from V and 8 bases from J, with 16 bases between. The CDR3 is 15 amino acids. Germline V gene data show CDR1 as LNHDA and CDR2 as SQIVND (reference sequence). In nucleotides, the CDR3 is TGTGCCAGTAGTATTTTATGGCAGGTTGGAGAAAAACTGTTTTTT. As protein: CASSILWQVGEKLFF.

This chain connects TRBV6-1 to TRBJ2-7; 12 bases fit TRBD1. CDR1 is MNHNS, CDR2 SASEGT, per germline. The CDR3 consists of 15 residues. The V segment lost 6 bases and the J segment 5 bases; nucleotides outside the gene matches: 8. The CDR3 spells CASRDTGQGADEQYF. The CDR3 coding sequence is TGTGCCAGCAGAGACACGGGACAGGGGGCGGACGAGCAGTACTTC.

The V call is TRBV12-5, the J call TRBJ1-2; 8 bases agree with TRBD1. This CDR3 has 12 amino acids. Germline CDR1 reads LGHNT; CDR2 reads FRNRAP. J lost 8 bases, V lost 5 bases, and 4 bases had no gene match. Here the CDR3 DNA reads TGTGCTAGTGGTGGGACAGGCTGGGGCTACACCTTC. Protein product: CASGGTGWGYTF.

The chain couples TRBV7-2 to TRBJ2-3; D gene ambiguous. Germline CDR1 reads SGHTA; CDR2 reads FQGNSA. The V and J ends lost 3 bases and 6 bases respectively, with 7 bases between them. CDR3 length: 12 residues. The CDR3 DNA reads as TGTGCCAGCAGCTTGCTCGCGGATACGCAGTATTTT. Translation: CASSLLADTQYF.

This clonotype turned up a few times. This rearrangement joins TRBV7-2 to TRBJ2-6; D uncertain. Germline V gene lookup returns CDR1 SGHTA and CDR2 FQGNSA. CDR3 length: 15 amino acids. The germline V and J ends were trimmed by 1 base and 0 bases, with 4 bases remaining between them. CDR3 loop: CASSLVHSGANVLTF. CDR3 bases: TGTGCCAGCAGCTTAGTCCACTCTGGGGCCAACGTCCTGACTTTC.

The chain joins TRBV20-1 to TRBJ2-3; 9 bases are a match to TRBD2. The CDR3 spans 14 residues. The V gene end was trimmed by 8 bases and the J gene end by 0 bases; junction bases not matched to a gene: 6. Germline CDR1 is DFQATT and CDR2 is SNEGSKA (reference sequence). CDR3 region: CSTVTSGSTDTQYF. The CDR3 bases are TGCAGTACTGTGACTAGCGGAAGCACAGATACGCAGTATTTT.

In this sample, this clonotype turned up a few times. The chain carries TRBV29-1 and TRBJ1-3; a possible D gene is TRBD1 (5 bases). The CDR3 length is 14 residues. Trimming shortened V by 5 bases and J by 2 bases, and 13 bases separated the two germline ends. Germline values: CDR1 SQVTM, CDR2 ANQGSEA. CDR3 nucleotides: TGCAGCGTTAAGGAGGGGTACACTGGAAACACCATATATTTT. Translating gives CSVKEGYTGNTIYF. Using reference TRBV29-1 and TRBJ1-3 for the parts outside the CDR3, the full variable domain is SAVISQKPSRDICQRGTSLTIQCQVDSQVTMMFWYRQQPGQSLTLIATANQGSEATYESGFVIDKFPISRPNLTFSTLTVSNMSPEDSSIYLCSVKEGYTGNTIYFGEGSWLTVV.

This clonotype was seen more than once but under ten times. The V call is TRBV10-3, the J call TRBJ2-6, with TRBD1 matching 8 bases. Germline assignment: CDR1 ENHRY and CDR2 SYGVKD. J lost 2 bases, V lost 6 bases, and 0 bases had no gene match. The CDR3 consists of 14 residues. DNA of the CDR3: TGTGCCATCAGACAGGGGGCTGGGGCCAACGTCCTGACTTTC. Protein sequence: CAIRQGAGANVLTF.

The chain is built from TRBV7-3 and TRBJ2-1; TRBD1 or TRBD2 may be the D gene (5 bases each). V lost 0 bases to trimming and J lost 0 bases, with 9 bases between them. From germline, CDR1 is SGHTA and CDR2 FQGTGA. The CDR3 is made up of 16 amino acids. Here the CDR3 DNA reads TGTGCCAGCAGCTTAACGGCAGGGAGCTCCTACAATGAGCAGTTCTTC. It specifies CASSLTAGSSYNEQFF.

This clonotype came up a few times. The CDR3 loop is CASSQAVLGDTQYF. The CDR3 nucleotides are TGTGCCAGCAGCCAGGCCGTCCTAGGGGATACGCAGTATTTT. This chain links TRBV7-2 with TRBJ2-3; no clear D gene. CDR3 length: 14 residues. Looked up from germline, CDR1 is SGHTA and CDR2 is FQGNSA. V dropped 5 bases and J dropped 6 bases, with 15 bases sitting between them.

This clonotype was observed a handful of times. This rearrangement joins TRBV7-2 to TRBJ1-4, with 9 bases identical to TRBD1. There are 14 residues in the CDR3. Germline CDR1 is SGHTA and CDR2 is FQGNSA. The V and J ends lost 5 bases and 8 bases, in that order; junction bases with no gene match: 6. The DNA for the CDR3 is TGTGCCAGCAGCCGGGACAGGGTTGGGGAAAAACTGTTTTTT. Translation: CASSRDRVGEKLFF.